This T cell receptor (beta chain) was found in a study of shared clonotypes between healthy human individuals. About the study: Sampling drew on donors who were a couple of women and a few men aged 18 to 49.

As for this clone: Its matching antigen is unknown.

V was trimmed by 6 bases and J by 1 base, leaving 9 bases between them. The CDR3 runs to 13 residues. CDR1 is MNHNY, CDR2 SVGAGI, per germline (reference sequence). Study findings and constraints: A generally larger estimated richness was seen in naive subsets than in memory subsets. Naive CD4 clonotypes were shared across several donors at roughly 5%.

Several immunoSEQ plates received, in even portions, the genomic DNA of each subset. Clones were sequenced by immunoSEQ multiplex PCR, and TCRdb holds only the in-frame ones, with some missing. The table has approximately 980,000 clones, roughly 72% seen once; the top ten hold about 1.5%. The source of this sequence is a man between 18 and 35 years old in good health. The chain employs TRBV6-6 and TRBJ1-1, with D uncertain. Sequenced input: memory CD4+ T cells sorted from blood. Documented subset: CD45RA-negative fraction. The chain's CDR3 is CASRDYGNTEAFF. CDR3 DNA: TGTGCCAGCAGGGACTACGGGAACACTGAAGCTTTCTTT.